The 31 T cell receptor beta chains listed next were all sequenced from one sample in a study of blood T cells in healthy people across ages. Next came a second PCR, run for about 6 to 11 cycles, which used a sample-barcoded 5' primer along with a J-beta primer mix. MiXCR was run by TCRdb on the 5' RACE reads, yielding one entry per CDR3 protein. The sample records 900,000 to 950,000 distinct CDR3 sequences, about 29% being singletons. The sample was also reused in another study, on T cells of mothers and their children.

Sample: blood. These receptors were taken from a woman between 40 and 55 years old in good health.

Remarks on this clonotype: This could be a read error, since a much larger clone is one nucleotide away. V gene TRBV12-3 or TRBV12-4 combines with J gene TRBJ2-7; 7 bases are a match to TRBD2. The CDR3 extends over 13 amino acids. CDR3 residues: CANSLEGLTEQYF. The DNA of the CDR3 is TGTGCCAACAGTTTAGAGGGACTAACAGAGCAGTACTTC.

This clonotype was counted many times. This chain uses TRBV20-1 with TRBJ2-7; D remains ambiguous. Germline V CDR1 and CDR2: DFQATT, SNEGSKA (reference sequence). The ends were cut back, 6 bases at V and 0 bases at J, with 12 bases in the middle. The CDR3 has 13 amino acids. CDR3 sequence (DNA): TGCAGTGCCCCACGTGAGAGCTCCTACGAGCAGTACTTC. This encodes CSAPRESSYEQYF.

This clonotype came up many times. This rearrangement joins TRBV5-1 to TRBJ2-1; TRBD1 matches 10 bases. The junction had 15 bases not matched to a gene; V was cut back by 5 bases and J by 7 bases. The germline V gene has CDR1 SGHRS and CDR2 YFSETQ. The CDR3 covers 17 residues. CDR3: CASSFPAGQGSLNEQFF. The CDR3, as DNA: TGCGCCAGCAGTTTCCCAGCGGGACAGGGGAGTTTGAATGAGCAGTTCTTC.

As concerns this clonotype: This may be a read error, as it is one base from a much larger clone. The chain links TRBV12-3 or TRBV12-4 to TRBJ2-7, with 7 bases lining up with TRBD1. The CDR3 is made up of 15 amino acids. CDR3 coding DNA: TGTGTCAGCATTCTACAGAGGGGGCCAACCTACGAGCAGTACTTC. Protein sequence: CVSILQRGPTYEQYF.

This clonotype came up a few times. V gene TRBV4-3 combines with J gene TRBJ1-2, with D possibly TRBD1 on 6 matching bases. The CDR3 spans 16 residues. CDR1 and CDR2 (germline): LGHNA, YSLEER. With 4 bases removed from V and 0 bases from J, the gap between germline ends came to 15 bases. CDR3 residues: CASSRERGASNYGYTF. The DNA for the CDR3 is TGCGCCAGCAGCCGAGAAAGGGGGGCCTCTAACTATGGCTACACCTTC.

A word on this clonotype: One end of the junction does not line up with germline, which may come from a read error. The V and J genes are TRBV27 and TRBJ2-1; TRBD1 or TRBD2 may be the D gene (5 bases each). CDR1 is MNHEY, CDR2 SMNVEV, per germline (reference sequence). The CDR3 is made up of 14 amino acids. The CDR3 spells CASRRDRSYNERYF. The CDR3 nucleotides read TGTGCCAGCAGACGGGACCGGTCCTACAATGAGCGGTACTTC.

This clonotype was seen a handful of times. The chain is built from TRBV20-1 and TRBJ1-6; tentative D call: TRBD1 (5 bases). CDR1 is DFQATT and CDR2 is SNEGSKA in the germline V gene (reference sequence). The CDR3 totals 15 residues. The V end was cut by 7 bases, the J end by 0 bases, with 13 bases between. For the CDR3, the DNA is TGCAGTGTTAAAGGGGCAAGCTCCTATAATTCACCCCTCCACTTT. Translating gives CSVKGASSYNSPLHF.

This clonotype occurred many times. The chain is built from TRBV28 and TRBJ1-1; no reliable D call. The ends were cut back, 6 bases at V and 11 bases at J, with 16 bases in the middle. The CDR3 runs to 12 residues. Germline V gene sequence: CDR1 MDHEN, CDR2 SYDVKM. The CDR3 nucleotides are TGTGCCAGCAGGCTAGGCGGGAAGAGGGCTTTCTTT. Translation gives CASRLGGKRAFF.

This clonotype was counted ten times or more. The V and J genes are TRBV28 and TRBJ1-1; 11 bases agree with TRBD1. The CDR3 covers 16 residues. J gave up 6 bases and V 6 bases, and 12 bases lay outside the gene matches. From germline, CDR1 is MDHEN and CDR2 SYDVKM. Here the CDR3 reads CASSFGQGAKVAEAFF. DNA of the CDR3: TGTGCCAGCAGCTTTGGACAGGGGGCTAAGGTGGCTGAAGCTTTCTTT.

The chain links TRBV7-2 to TRBJ2-5; either TRBD1 or TRBD2 may supply D (5 bases each). Germline CDR1 is SGHTA and CDR2 is FQGNSA. This CDR3 has 14 residues. The V gene lost 3 bases and the J gene lost 2 bases, with 10 bases spanning the gap. CDR3 residues: CASSLGRKQETQYF. The CDR3 DNA follows: TGTGCCAGCAGCTTGGGACGTAAACAAGAGACCCAGTACTTC.

This clonotype was counted between two and nine times. The genes are TRBV9 and TRBJ1-5; no clear D. The V end was cut by 0 bases, the J end by 3 bases, with 10 bases between. The CDR3 has 15 amino acids. The germline CDR1 and CDR2 sequences are SGDLS and YYNGEE. The chain's CDR3 is CASSVGAVYNQPQHF. The CDR3 DNA is TGTGCCAGCAGCGTAGGGGCAGTATACAATCAGCCCCAGCATTTT.

This clonotype was recorded a few times. The chain links TRBV29-1 to TRBJ2-3; D uncertain. This CDR3 is built from 13 residues. Per germline, CDR1 SQVTM and CDR2 ANQGSEA. The V end was cut by 3 bases, the J end by 2 bases, with 9 bases between. The CDR3, as DNA: TGCAGCGTTGATTTCGGTCCCACAGATACGCAGTATTTT. Its translation is CSVDFGPTDTQYF.

The chain has TRBV5-5 and TRBJ2-4; D unresolved. The J call may be faulty, since TRBJ2-5 better matches the DNA end. CDR1 SGHKS and CDR2 YYEKEE come from the germline V gene (reference sequence). The CDR3 covers 12 residues. This chain's CDR3 is CASSSVWETQYF. The CDR3 DNA is TGTGCCAGCAGCTCGGTTTGGGAGACCCAGTACTTC.

This CDR3 is CASRAPGQGSYEQYF. The CDR3, as DNA: TGTGCCAGCAGGGCGCCGGGACAGGGGTCGTACGAGCAGTACTTC. The chain carries TRBV6-1 and TRBJ2-7, with 10 bases fitting TRBD1. V lost 6 bases, J lost 4 bases, and 9 bases stayed unmatched. Looked up from germline, CDR1 is MNHNS and CDR2 is SASEGT. CDR3 size: 15 residues.

The chain couples TRBV7-9 to TRBJ2-5; no definite D call. V lost 1 base and J 11 bases, leaving 11 bases between the germline ends. The CDR3 consists of 12 residues. Germline loops: CDR1 SEHNR, CDR2 FQNEAQ (reference sequence). The CDR3 region is CASSLVGFGQYF. DNA of the CDR3: TGTGCCAGCAGCTTAGTGGGTTTTGGGCAGTACTTC.

Concerning this clonotype: One base away lies a much larger clone, so this may be a sequencing read error. The chain employs TRBV29-1 and TRBJ1-2; no clear D gene. This CDR3 has 14 residues. Trimming took off 1 base at V and 1 base at J, with 10 bases between the two ends. CDR1 and CDR2 from the germline V gene are SQVTM and ANQGSEA. In nucleotides, the CDR3 is TGCAGCGTTGAAGCTCGGGAGGTTAACTATGGCTACACCTTC. It yields the protein CSVEAREVNYGYTF. The whole variable domain, filled in from reference TRBV29-1 and TRBJ1-2, reads SAVISQKPSRDICQRGTSLTIQCQVDSQVTMMFWYRQQPGQSLTLIATANQGSEATYESGFVIDKFPISRPNLTFSTLTVSNMSPEDSSIYLCSVEAREVNYGYTFGSGTRLTVV.

The chain carries TRBV12-3 or TRBV12-4 and TRBJ1-5; TRBD1 agrees at 7 bases. The CDR3 has 16 residues. After removal of 2 bases from V and 3 bases from J, the junction contained 7 bases not matched to a gene. CDR3 region: CASSLLDRSSNQPQHF. DNA for the CDR3: TGTGCCAGCAGTTTATTGGACAGGTCATCCAATCAGCCCCAGCATTTT.

This chain links TRBV7-3 with TRBJ1-2; D call uncertain. The V gene's germline CDR1 is SGHTA and CDR2 FQGTGA. Trimming pared 1 base from V and 3 bases from J, leaving 6 bases between. The CDR3 is 13 amino acids. The CDR3 nucleotides are TGTGCCAGCAGCTTAAACCAGGACTATGGCTACACCTTC. It encodes CASSLNQDYGYTF.

The chain links TRBV7-2 to TRBJ1-2; possible D gene TRBD1, 5 bases. Germline V gene sequence: CDR1 SGHTA, CDR2 FQGNSA. The CDR3 is made up of 14 amino acids. Between the trimmed V and J ends, which lost 4 bases and 7 bases, there was a span of 16 bases. CDR3 residues: CASSSKATGVGYTF. Here the CDR3 DNA reads TGTGCCAGCAGCTCTAAGGCAACAGGTGTTGGCTACACCTTC.

This clonotype was recorded many times. The V call is TRBV5-1, the J call TRBJ2-5; no firm D call. The CDR3 is 14 residues long. The germline gives CDR1 SGHRS, CDR2 YFSETQ. V lost 4 bases, J lost 4 bases, and 14 bases lay in between. The CDR3 DNA reads TGCGCCAGCAGCCCACCCCCACCATTAGAGACCCAGTACTTC. The encoded protein is CASSPPPPLETQYF.

On this clonotype itself: This may stem from a read error, because a much larger clone lies one nucleotide away. V gene TRBV29-1 combines with J gene TRBJ1-1; 7 bases map to TRBD1. V shed 6 bases and J 3 bases; nucleotides not matched to a gene: 7. From germline, CDR1 is SQVTM and CDR2 ANQGSEA. The CDR3 consists of 13 residues. CDR3 DNA: TGCAGCGTCCACACAGGGGTGGACACTGAAGCTTTCTTT. This translates into CSVHTGVDTEAFF.

The chain combines TRBV29-1 with TRBJ1-2; perhaps TRBD1 as D (5 bases). V was clipped by 3 bases and J by 6 bases, with 11 bases between them. The germline CDR1 and CDR2 sequences are SQVTM and ANQGSEA. This CDR3 contains 12 residues. CDR3 nucleotides: TGCAGCGTTGATGTGACAGCGAATGGCTACACCTTC. Its protein is CSVDVTANGYTF.

V gene TRBV28 combines with J gene TRBJ1-5, with D hard to call. Germline-derived CDR1 and CDR2 are MDHEN and SYDVKM. The ends were cut back, 11 bases at V and 2 bases at J, with 16 bases in the middle. The CDR3 is made up of 14 amino acids. CDR3 sequence reads: CAGTPGMGNQPQHF. In nucleotides, the CDR3 is TGTGCCGGCACCCCCGGGATGGGCAATCAGCCCCAGCATTTT. Full variable domain (outside the CDR3, taken from reference TRBV28 and TRBJ1-5): DVKVTQSSRYLVKRTGEKVFLECVQDMDHENMFWYRQDPGLGLRLIYFSYDVKMKEKGDIPEGYSVSREKKERFSLILESASTNQTSMYLCAGTPGMGNQPQHFGDGTRLSIL.

This clonotype showed up just a few times. J is TRBJ2-5 and V is TRBV3-1, with D possibly being TRBD2 (5 bases). CDR1 and CDR2 from the germline V gene are LGHDT and YNNKEL (reference sequence). This CDR3 contains 14 residues. Between the trimmed V and J ends, which lost 7 bases and 1 base, there was a span of 13 bases. The CDR3 spells CASTRGSIQETQYF. The CDR3 nucleotides are TGTGCCAGCACCAGAGGGTCCATCCAAGAGACCCAGTACTTC.

On this clonotype itself: Mismatch with germline at one junction end may stem from a read error. The gene calls are TRBV5-1 and TRBJ2-7; TRBD2 aligns across 15 bases. This CDR3 comprises 17 residues. Germline assignment: CDR1 SGHRS and CDR2 YFSETQ. The chain's CDR3 is CASRLGLAGGSAYEQYF. DNA for the CDR3: TGCGCCAGCAGATTGGGACTAGCGGGGGGCTCCGCCTACGAGCAGTACTTC.

This clonotype was picked up many times. The V gene is TRBV6-6, the J gene TRBJ1-2, with a possible D match to TRBD1 (5 bases). The CDR3 consists of 13 residues. Looked up from germline, CDR1 is MNHNY and CDR2 is SVGAGI (reference sequence). With 5 bases removed from V and 2 bases from J, the gap between germline ends came to 9 bases. The chain's CDR3 is CASSQTGNYGYTF. DNA of the CDR3: TGTGCCAGCAGTCAAACAGGCAACTATGGCTACACCTTC.

V usage is TRBV30 and J usage is TRBJ2-3, with D hard to call. The V end lost 0 bases, the J end lost 0 bases, and 7 bases lay between the germline ends. This CDR3 has 14 residues. Germline assignment: CDR1 GTSNPN and CDR2 SVGIG (reference sequence). CDR3 sequence (DNA): TGTGCCTGGAGTGTGGGATCAAGCACAGATACGCAGTATTTT. It translates to CAWSVGSSTDTQYF.

The chain links TRBV7-6 to TRBJ1-2; 7 bases are shared with TRBD1. The length of the CDR3 is 15 residues. Germline CDR1 reads SGHVS; CDR2 reads FNYEAQ. The ends lost 4 bases at V and 3 bases at J; junction bases unmatched: 8. This CDR3 is CASSSWTGRDYGYTF. The CDR3 nucleotides are TGTGCCAGCAGCTCCTGGACAGGACGTGACTATGGCTACACCTTC.

This rearrangement joins TRBV11-2 to TRBJ2-2; D is perhaps TRBD1 (6 bases). The CDR3 has 13 residues. V was clipped by 5 bases and J by 5 bases, with 9 bases between them. Germline CDR1 reads SGHAT; CDR2 reads FQNNGV. The CDR3 DNA reads as TGTGCCAGCAGCCCTGGACAGACCGGGGAGCTGTTTTTT. This gives the protein CASSPGQTGELFF.

V is TRBV19 and J is TRBJ2-1; D is possibly TRBD1 (6 bases). Trimming took 3 bases from V and 2 from J, leaving 11 bases between them. The germline V gene encodes CDR1 LNHDA and CDR2 SQIVND (reference sequence). The CDR3 contains 15 residues. CDR3 in amino acids: CASSIITGPYNEQFF. In DNA, the CDR3 is TGTGCCAGTAGTATTATTACAGGGCCCTACAATGAGCAGTTCTTC.

To note about this clonotype: A read error may produce the germline difference seen at one junction end. The chain is built from TRBV18 and TRBJ1-5, with a weak D call TRBD1 (5 bases). The CDR3 totals 13 residues. Germline values: CDR1 KGHSH, CDR2 LQKENI. In DNA form, the CDR3 reads TGTGCCAGCTCTAACCAGGGCAATCGGCCCCAGCATTTT. This sequence encodes CASSNQGNRPQHF.